The 30 T cell receptor beta chains below all came from one sample that was sequenced in a study of T-cell memory formation after mild COVID-19 (dated by TCRdb to 2020 to 2023). Libraries were prepared through 5' RACE. For sequencing, an Illumina NovaSeq 6000 was employed. TCRdb reprocessed the public reads (quality trimming at Q25 with fastp, clone calling with MiXCR) and kept in-frame beta chains. Each record represents a unique CDR3 protein, reported with the most common genes and DNA among its rows. In all, the sample holds roughly 370,000 distinct CDR3 sequences, and about 15% of those were seen once. The ten largest clones add up to approximately 21% of the sample. The sequenced sample consisted of PBMCs or a T cell subset sorted from them (not recorded which). The receptors here all came from a man aged 18 to 29 who had mild COVID-19 (a few samples of this study predate the infection). The sample titles of this study are shuffled in the database, so cell type and time point are left out; the donor was told from shared clones.

This rearrangement joins TRBV6-1 to TRBJ1-4; D unresolved. The CDR3 runs to 10 residues. Germline lookup yields CDR1 MNHNS and CDR2 SASEGT. V lost 8 bases, J lost 8 bases, and 6 bases lay in between. CDR3 protein: CASRREKLFF. The CDR3, as DNA: TGTGCCAGCCGCAGAGAAAAACTGTTTTTT.

This clonotype was counted ten times or more. The chain carries TRBV7-2 and TRBJ2-3, with D perhaps being TRBD1 or TRBD2 (5 bases each). The germline V and J ends were trimmed by 6 bases and 6 bases, with 16 bases remaining between them. The CDR3 extends over 14 amino acids. CDR1 is SGHTA and CDR2 is FQGNSA in the germline V gene. For the CDR3, the DNA is TGTGCCAGCAGTCTGGACGGGACCCTTGATACGCAGTATTTT. Residues: CASSLDGTLDTQYF.

This CDR3 reads CASSRTGQGAGNTIYF. The CDR3 nucleotides are TGTGCCAGCAGCCGAACTGGACAGGGGGCGGGCAACACCATATATTTT. This rearrangement joins TRBV12-3 or TRBV12-4 to TRBJ1-3, with 11 bases identical to TRBD1. J gave up 7 bases and V 6 bases, and 11 bases lay outside the gene matches. The CDR3 runs to 16 residues.

There are a few counts of this clonotype. The V gene is TRBV7-3, the J gene TRBJ2-7; TRBD1 or TRBD2 may be the D gene (5 bases each). Trimming took 7 bases from V and 3 from J, leaving 19 bases between them. There are 15 residues in the CDR3. The germline CDR1 and CDR2 sequences are SGHTA and FQGTGA. DNA of the CDR3: TGTGCCAGCAACTCGGGACCCCGGGCCTTCTACGAGCAGTACGTC. Translating gives CASNSGPRAFYEQYV.

V usage is TRBV10-3 and J usage is TRBJ2-1, with D maybe TRBD2 (5 bases). Germline CDR1 reads ENHRY; CDR2 reads SYGVKD. This CDR3 spans 14 amino acids. With 2 bases removed from V and 15 bases from J, the gap between germline ends came to 20 bases. Written as DNA, the CDR3 is TGTGCCATCAGTGAGCCCCGTGACTTGCGAGGGCTGTTCTTC. Protein product: CAISEPRDLRGLFF.

This clonotype was detected a few times. This chain uses TRBV7-9 with TRBJ1-1; tentatively, D is TRBD1 (6 bases). V was shortened by 8 bases and J by 4 bases, with 11 bases between the two germline ends. This CDR3 comprises 12 residues. Germline CDR1 SEHNR, CDR2 FQNEAQ (reference sequence). The CDR3 DNA follows: TGTGCCAGCGGCAGGGGATCCACTGAAGCTTTCTTT. It translates to CASGRGSTEAFF.

This clonotype was detected only once. The chain recombines TRBV6-2 or TRBV6-3 with TRBJ1-5; TRBD1 aligns across 7 bases. V shed 2 bases and J 6 bases; nucleotides not matched to a gene: 7. Germline V CDR1 and CDR2: MNHEY, SVGEGT. The CDR3 totals 15 residues. The CDR3 sequence is CASSYVTGFLQPQHF. The CDR3 bases are TGTGCCAGCAGTTACGTGACAGGGTTTCTTCAGCCCCAGCATTTT.

The genes are TRBV4-3 and TRBJ1-2, with D uncertain. V was cut by 4 bases and J by 6 bases, with 18 bases left in between. The CDR3 is 15 residues long. CDR1 LGHNA and CDR2 YSLEER come from the germline V gene. The CDR3 region has the DNA TGCGCCAGCAGCCCGACTATTCTAATGGGGAATGGCTACACCTTC. It translates to CASSPTILMGNGYTF.

The chain combines TRBV7-2 with TRBJ2-7; tentatively, D is TRBD1 (5 bases). With 5 bases removed from V and 3 bases from J, the gap between germline ends came to 17 bases. This CDR3 spans 15 amino acids. Per the germline V gene, CDR1 is SGHTA and CDR2 is FQGNSA. The DNA of the CDR3 is TGTGCCAGCAGCCCCCCTGGGGCAGGGCGCTACGAGCAGTACTTC. It codes for CASSPPGAGRYEQYF.

V usage is TRBV11-2 and J usage is TRBJ2-3; 9 nucleotides line up with TRBD2. V trimming: 5 bases; J trimming: 2 bases; junction bases outside the gene matches: 5. CDR3 length equals 15 residues. The germline V gene has CDR1 SGHAT and CDR2 FQNNGV. The CDR3 sequence is CASSGSGGLTDTQYF. The CDR3 DNA follows: TGTGCCAGCAGCGGTAGCGGGGGACTCACAGATACGCAGTATTTT.

This clonotype was seen ten or more times. The chain is built from TRBV20-1 and TRBJ1-6; tentative D call: TRBD1 (5 bases). Trimming removed 6 bases at V and 7 bases at J, with 22 bases between. There are 16 residues in the CDR3. Germline V CDR1 and CDR2: DFQATT, SNEGSKA (reference sequence). The CDR3 sequence: CSADTGTGIMNSPLHF. CDR3 DNA: TGCAGTGCGGATACGGGGACGGGTATTATGAATTCACCCCTCCACTTT.

The chain carries TRBV24-1 and TRBJ2-7; no clear D. V was clipped by 1 base and J by 0 bases, with 12 bases between them. The CDR3 covers 16 residues. From germline, CDR1 is KGHDR and CDR2 SFDVKD. CDR3 loop: CATSDFHKGYSYEQYV. The CDR3 region has the DNA TGTGCCACCAGTGATTTTCATAAGGGATACTCCTACGAGCAGTACGTC.

This clonotype has only a few counts. V and J are TRBV5-1 and TRBJ2-1; D not certain. The CDR3 contains 16 residues. Trimming cost V 4 bases and J 4 bases, with 18 bases left between them. Germline lookup yields CDR1 SGHRS and CDR2 YFSETQ. CDR3: CASSAGPAVGYNEQFF. The CDR3 bases are TGCGCCAGCAGCGCCGGCCCGGCCGTGGGGTACAATGAGCAGTTCTTC.

The chain is built from TRBV6-2 or TRBV6-3 and TRBJ2-7, with 9 positions matching TRBD1. J lost 3 bases, V lost 6 bases, and 6 bases had no gene match. The CDR3 consists of 14 residues. CDR1 is MNHEY, CDR2 SVGEGT, per germline. The CDR3 DNA sequence: TGTGCCAGCAGCCTCCGGGACAGGGACTACGAGCAGTACTTC. It is translated as CASSLRDRDYEQYF.

The chain links TRBV27 to TRBJ2-5; 9 bases are shared with TRBD1. J was trimmed by 4 bases and V by 6 bases; bases with no gene match: 0. CDR1 is MNHEY, CDR2 SMNVEV, per germline (reference sequence). This CDR3 is 12 amino acids long. CDR3 sequence reads: CASRDRGETQYF. CDR3 bases: TGTGCCAGCAGGGACAGGGGAGAGACCCAGTACTTC.

The gene calls are TRBV6-4 and TRBJ2-3; 7 nucleotides line up with TRBD1. Germline assignment: CDR1 MRHNA and CDR2 SNTAGT. V lost 3 bases to trimming and J lost 1 base; unmatched junction nucleotides: 4. CDR3 length: 15 amino acids. The CDR3 DNA follows: TGTGCCAGCAGTGAATCTCAGGGGGGCACAGATACGCAGTATTTT. Its protein product is CASSESQGGTDTQYF.

This clonotype was observed many times. The V gene is TRBV7-8, the J gene TRBJ1-2; perhaps TRBD1 as D (5 bases). Germline V lookup: CDR1 SGHVS, CDR2 FQNEAQ. Trimming took 2 bases from V and 10 from J, leaving 11 bases between them. This CDR3 contains 12 residues. The CDR3 is CASSLTGTYYTF. CDR3 in DNA: TGTGCCAGCAGCTTAACAGGAACATACTACACCTTC.

The chain recombines TRBV20-1 with TRBJ1-2, with 7 positions matching TRBD1. This CDR3 has 15 residues. Germline lookup yields CDR1 DFQATT and CDR2 SNEGSKA (reference sequence). The junction had 14 bases not matched to a gene; V was cut back by 5 bases and J by 5 bases. The CDR3 region has the DNA TGCAGTGCTGGCAGACAGGGTACAGGCGTGTATGGCTACACCTTC. Translating it yields CSAGRQGTGVYGYTF.

The CDR3 sequence is CASSEYIRKQFF. The CDR3 region has the DNA TGTGCCAGCAGCGAATACATACGGAAGCAGTTCTTC. The chain links TRBV7-2 to TRBJ2-1; unclear D gene. The V and J ends lost 5 bases and 11 bases respectively, with 13 bases between them. Germline V CDR1 and CDR2: SGHTA, FQGNSA. CDR3 length: 12 residues.

This clonotype has just a few counts. The V call is TRBV20-1, the J call TRBJ2-7, with 8 bases fitting TRBD1. This CDR3 is 12 amino acids long. The V gene end was trimmed by 3 bases and the J gene end by 6 bases; junction bases not matched to a gene: 4. CDR1 is DFQATT and CDR2 is SNEGSKA in the germline V gene (reference sequence). CDR3 DNA sequence: TGCAGTGCTAGTGGGACAGGAAGCGAGCAGTACTTC. This sequence encodes CSASGTGSEQYF.

This clonotype occurred many times. CDR3 amino acids: CASSLGQTNYGYTF. The CDR3 bases are TGTGCCAGCAGCCTCGGACAGACTAACTATGGCTACACCTTC. The J gene is TRBJ1-2, the V gene TRBV7-9; D is possibly TRBD1 (6 bases). V lost 5 bases and J lost 0, with 10 bases in between. Germline V lookup: CDR1 SEHNR, CDR2 FQNEAQ (reference sequence). The CDR3 extends over 14 amino acids.

This clonotype was found a few times. In DNA form, the CDR3 reads TGTGCCAGCACCTTGACGGGGAGAGGAGTCAAAGAGACCCAGTACTTC. As protein: CASTLTGRGVKETQYF. The rearrangement uses TRBV28 and TRBJ2-5; D possibly corresponds to TRBD2 (5 bases). CDR1 and CDR2 (germline): MDHEN, SYDVKM. V lost 7 bases, J lost 3 bases, and 21 bases lay in between. The CDR3 loop spans 16 amino acids.

This clonotype has ten or more counts. J is TRBJ1-1 and V is TRBV7-3, with 7 bases aligning to TRBD1. The CDR3 sequence is 13 residues long. V lost 1 base and J lost 8; bases outside the gene matches: 4. Germline lookup yields CDR1 SGHTA and CDR2 FQGTGA. The CDR3 DNA sequence: TGTGCCAGCAGCTTAATGGCAGGGGGAGAAGCTTTCTTT. Encoded protein: CASSLMAGGEAFF.

CDR3 protein: CSASLEGRKTQYF. The CDR3 DNA reads as TGCAGTGCTTCCCTCGAGGGCCGGAAGACCCAGTACTTC. V and J are TRBV20-1 and TRBJ2-5, with D perhaps matching TRBD2 (5 bases). Germline CDR1 DFQATT, CDR2 SNEGSKA (reference sequence). The CDR3 extends over 13 amino acids. Trimming stripped 5 bases from V and 6 bases from J, with 16 bases between.

This clonotype has only a few counts. The chain has TRBV7-9 and TRBJ2-3, with D tentatively TRBD1 (5 bases). The V end was cut by 7 bases, the J end by 4 bases, with 12 bases between. Germline assignment: CDR1 SEHNR and CDR2 FQNEAQ (reference sequence). The CDR3 contains 13 residues. The CDR3 sequence: CASKRQYADTQYF. The CDR3 bases are TGTGCCAGCAAAAGACAGTACGCAGATACGCAGTATTTT.

The genes are TRBV5-6 and TRBJ1-2; 7 positions agree with TRBD1. Germline CDR1 reads SGHDT; CDR2 reads YYEEEE. This CDR3 contains 15 residues. V shed 0 bases, J shed 4 bases, and the junction held 6 bases outside the gene matches. CDR3 residues: CASSLGTGLGYGYTF. The DNA for the CDR3 is TGTGCCAGCAGCTTGGGGACAGGTCTAGGCTATGGCTACACCTTC.

This clonotype was seen only a few times. V gene TRBV21-1 combines with J gene TRBJ2-1; the D call TRBD2 from the table was never checked on the DNA. TRBV21-1 is a known pseudogene. The CDR3 is made up of 15 amino acids. CDR3 sequence: CASSMRTSNFNEQFF. Here the CDR3 DNA reads TGTGCCAGCAGCATGAGGACTAGCAATTTCAATGAGCAGTTCTTT.

The CDR3, as DNA: TGTGCCACGTCGACCAGGGGGAACTATGGCTACACCTTC. Translation gives CATSTRGNYGYTF. This chain joins TRBV19 and TRBJ1-2; 7 bases map to TRBD1. The V segment lost 10 bases and the J segment 2 bases; nucleotides outside the gene matches: 7. The CDR3 is 13 amino acids. Germline loops: CDR1 LNHDA, CDR2 SQIVND (reference sequence).

This rearrangement joins TRBV29-1 to TRBJ1-5, with no clear D. CDR1 and CDR2 from the germline V gene are SQVTM and ANQGSEA. V lost 4 bases, J lost 5 bases, and 12 bases lay in between. This CDR3 is built from 13 residues. The CDR3 DNA reads TGCAGCGTTGGTTCCCGGGCTTATCAGCCCCAGCATTTT. Its translation is CSVGSRAYQPQHF.

This clonotype was observed a handful of times. The chain recombines TRBV20-1 with TRBJ2-1; 7 bases match TRBD1. The germline gives CDR1 DFQATT, CDR2 SNEGSKA (reference sequence). The CDR3 spans 13 residues. V shed 1 base and J 9 bases; nucleotides not matched to a gene: 6. CDR3 coding DNA: TGCAGTGCTAGAGCTCGTACAGGGGCTGAGCAGTTCTTC. Translation: CSARARTGAEQFF.